A selection of T cell receptor beta chains follows, all from one sample in a study of shared clonotypes between healthy human individuals. Some clones are missing from TCRdb's copy, which holds only in-frame ones; the method was immunoSEQ multiplex PCR. This table holds 490,000 or so clones, around 79% found once. The sample was PBMCs. These receptors were collected from a woman aged 40 to 50 in good health. Some clones in this sample may be carry-over from other donors' samples. CDR3s include the opening cysteine and the closing phenylalanine or tryptophan. A D gene is named only where the DNA matches it firmly. A row's size may be missing; if present it is once, few, many or a size class.

15	TRBV5-1	TRBJ1-2	-	-	TGCGCCAGCAGCTTGGTTGGAGGAGGCATCTATGGCTACACCTTC	CASSLVGGGIYGYTF
15	TRBV11-2	TRBJ1-5	TRBD1	-	TGTGCCAGCAGCTCGACAGGGGATAGCAATCAGCCCCAGCATTTT	CASSSTGDSNQPQHF
13	TRBV5-1	TRBJ1-4	-	-	TGCGCCAGCAGCGCCCAGGGGAATGAAAAACTGTTTTTT	CASSAQGNEKLFF
19	TRBV27	TRBJ1-4	-	-	TGTGCCAGCAGTTTCCCCAATCCCACAGGGATGATAGCTAATGAAAAACTGTTTTTT	CASSFPNPTGMIANEKLFF
12	TRBV11-3	TRBJ1-2	-	-	TGTGCCAGCAGCCGAGGAGGCTATGGCTACACCTTC	CASSRGGYGYTF
12	TRBV7-2	TRBJ2-3	-	-	TGTGCCAGCAGCCTTTCAACAGATACGCAGTATTTT	CASSLSTDTQYF
14	TRBV5-1	TRBJ2-7	-	few	TGCGCCAGCAGCCCAACCAGGGTATCCTACGAGCAGTACTTC	CASSPTRVSYEQYF
15	TRBV28	TRBJ2-7	TRBD1	-	TGTGCCAGCACAAGAAGGGGGCGCTGGTCCTACGAGCAGTACTTC	CASTRRGRWSYEQYF
16	TRBV4-3	TRBJ2-7	-	-	TGCGCCAGCAGCCAAGCCCCGGGAGTGAGCTCCTACGAGCAGTACTTC	CASSQAPGVSSYEQYF
16	TRBV7-9	TRBJ2-3	TRBD2	once	TGTGCCAGCAGCCCCGGACTAGCGGGTATCACAGATACGCAGTATTTT	CASSPGLAGITDTQYF
14	TRBV6-5	TRBJ2-7	-	-	TGTGCCAGCCGAACTAGACAGGAGGTCTACGAGCAGTACTTC	CASRTRQEVYEQYF
15	TRBV6-1	TRBJ1-5	-	-	TGTGCCAGCAGTATCCCCGGGACTCATAGCGGGCCCCAGCATTTT	CASSIPGTHSGPQHF
17	TRBV6-4	TRBJ2-1	-	-	TGTGCCAGCAGTGACTCAGGGCTTCCCAGCTCCTACAATGAGCAGTTCTTC	CASSDSGLPSSYNEQFF
13	TRBV7-7	TRBJ2-7	-	-	TGTGCCAGCAGCTTAGTGGAGAGGGCTGCGATGATCTTC	CASSLVERAAMIF
13	TRBV2	TRBJ1-2	-	-	TGTGCCAGCACCCTGAGACGGGACTATGGCTACACCTTC	CASTLRRDYGYTF
13	TRBV18	TRBJ1-5	-	-	TGTGCCAGCTCAACCCACAGTGATCAGCCCCAGCATTTT	CASSTHSDQPQHF
16	TRBV5-6	TRBJ2-1	TRBD2	-	TGTGCCAGCAGCGTCCGGTCGGTAGCGGGGTACAATGAGCAGTTCTTC	CASSVRSVAGYNEQFF
14	TRBV27	TRBJ1-5	-	-	TGTCTAGCGAGACAACAGTATAGCAATCAGCCCCAGCATTTT	CLARQQYSNQPQHF
13	TRBV5-1	TRBJ2-7	-	-	TGCGCCAGCAGCTTGCAGGACAGCTACGAGCAGTACTTC	CASSLQDSYEQYF
13	TRBV6-6	TRBJ1-1	TRBD1	-	TGTGCCAGCAGTTACGGGACAGCAATTTGGGCTTTCTTT	CASSYGTAIWAFF
14	TRBV2	TRBJ2-4	-	-	TGTGCCAGCAGTGAAAGGACCCCAGGAAACATTCAGTACTTC	CASSERTPGNIQYF
17	TRBV5-6	TRBJ2-1	-	-	TGTGCCAGCAGCCAACGAACAACAGCGTACTATTACAATGAGCAGTTCTTC	CASSQRTTAYYYNEQFF